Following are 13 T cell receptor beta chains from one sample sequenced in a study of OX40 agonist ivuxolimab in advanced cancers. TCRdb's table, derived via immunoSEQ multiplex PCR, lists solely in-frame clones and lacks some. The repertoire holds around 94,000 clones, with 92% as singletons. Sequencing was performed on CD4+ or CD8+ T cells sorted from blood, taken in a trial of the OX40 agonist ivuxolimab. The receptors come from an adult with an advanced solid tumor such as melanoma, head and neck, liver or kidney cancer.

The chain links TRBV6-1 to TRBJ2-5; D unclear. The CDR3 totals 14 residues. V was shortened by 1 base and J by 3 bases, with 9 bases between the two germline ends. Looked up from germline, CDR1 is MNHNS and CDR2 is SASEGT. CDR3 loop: CASSEVVRKETQYF. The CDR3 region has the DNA TGTGCCAGCAGTGAAGTTGTAAGAAAAGAGACCCAGTACTTC.

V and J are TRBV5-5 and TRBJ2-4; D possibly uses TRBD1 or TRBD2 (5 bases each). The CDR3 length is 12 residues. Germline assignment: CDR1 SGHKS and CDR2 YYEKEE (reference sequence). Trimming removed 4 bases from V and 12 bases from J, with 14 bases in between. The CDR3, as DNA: TGTGCCAGCAGCCGGGACCGTCGTTATCAGTACTTC. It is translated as CASSRDRRYQYF.

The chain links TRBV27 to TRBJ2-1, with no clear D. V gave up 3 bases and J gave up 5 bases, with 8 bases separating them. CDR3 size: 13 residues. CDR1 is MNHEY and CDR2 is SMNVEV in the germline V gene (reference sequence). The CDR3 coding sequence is TGTGCCAGCAGTTTGGGTAGTAACAATGAGCAGTTCTTC. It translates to CASSLGSNNEQFF.

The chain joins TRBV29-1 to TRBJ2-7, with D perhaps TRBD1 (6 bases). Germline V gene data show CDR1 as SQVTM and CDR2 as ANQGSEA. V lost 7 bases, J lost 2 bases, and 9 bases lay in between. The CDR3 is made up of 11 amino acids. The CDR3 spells CSGTVAYEQYF. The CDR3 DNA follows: TGCAGCGGGACAGTAGCCTACGAGCAGTACTTC.

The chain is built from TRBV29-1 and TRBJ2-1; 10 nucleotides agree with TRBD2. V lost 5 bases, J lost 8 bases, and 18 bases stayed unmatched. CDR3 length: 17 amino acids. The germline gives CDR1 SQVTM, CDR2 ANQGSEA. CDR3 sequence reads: CSVPLLQLAGFPDEQFF. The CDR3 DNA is TGCAGCGTTCCGCTCCTCCAACTAGCGGGATTTCCCGATGAGCAGTTCTTC.

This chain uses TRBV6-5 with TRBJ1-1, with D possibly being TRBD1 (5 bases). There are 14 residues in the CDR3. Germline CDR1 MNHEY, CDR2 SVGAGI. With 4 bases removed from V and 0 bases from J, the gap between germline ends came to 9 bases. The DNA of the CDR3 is TGTGCCAGCAGTTCGAGGGGAATGAACACTGAAGCTTTCTTT. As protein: CASSSRGMNTEAFF.

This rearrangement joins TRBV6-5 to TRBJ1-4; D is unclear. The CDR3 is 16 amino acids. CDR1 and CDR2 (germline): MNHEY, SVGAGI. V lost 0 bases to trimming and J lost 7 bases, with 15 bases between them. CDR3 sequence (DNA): TGTGCCAGCAGTTACTCGTGGCAGTTCAAGAGTGAAAAACTGTTTTTT. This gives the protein CASSYSWQFKSEKLFF.

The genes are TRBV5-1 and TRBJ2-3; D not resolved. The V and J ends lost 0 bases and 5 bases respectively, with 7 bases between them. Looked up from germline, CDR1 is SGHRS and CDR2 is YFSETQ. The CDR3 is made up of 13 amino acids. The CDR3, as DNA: TGCGCCAGCAGCTTGGGAAAGGAAGATACGCAGTATTTT. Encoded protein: CASSLGKEDTQYF.

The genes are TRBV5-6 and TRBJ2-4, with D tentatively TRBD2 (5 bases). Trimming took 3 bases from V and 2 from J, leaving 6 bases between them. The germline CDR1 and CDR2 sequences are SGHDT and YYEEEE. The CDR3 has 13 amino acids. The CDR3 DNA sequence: TGTGCCAGCAGCTGGGAGACCAAAAACATTCAGTACTTC. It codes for CASSWETKNIQYF.

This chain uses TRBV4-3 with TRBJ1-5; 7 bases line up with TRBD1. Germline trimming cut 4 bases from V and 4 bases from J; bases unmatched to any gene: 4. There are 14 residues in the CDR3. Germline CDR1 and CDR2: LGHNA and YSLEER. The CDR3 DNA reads TGCGCCAGCAGCCTCAGGGGGGGAAATCAGCCCCAGCATTTT. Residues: CASSLRGGNQPQHF.

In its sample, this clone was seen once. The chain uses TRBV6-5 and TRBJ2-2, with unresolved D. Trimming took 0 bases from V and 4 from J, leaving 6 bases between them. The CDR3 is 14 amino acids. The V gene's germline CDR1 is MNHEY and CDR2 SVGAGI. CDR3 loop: CASSYSPGTGELFF. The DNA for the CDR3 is TGTGCCAGCAGTTACTCCCCGGGCACCGGGGAGCTGTTTTTT.

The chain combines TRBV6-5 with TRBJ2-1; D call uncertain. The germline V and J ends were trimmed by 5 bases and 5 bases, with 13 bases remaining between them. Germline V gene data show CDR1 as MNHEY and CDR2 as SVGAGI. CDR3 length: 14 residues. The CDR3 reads CASSPDRANNEQFF. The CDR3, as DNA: TGTGCCAGCAGTCCCGACCGGGCAAACAATGAGCAGTTCTTC.

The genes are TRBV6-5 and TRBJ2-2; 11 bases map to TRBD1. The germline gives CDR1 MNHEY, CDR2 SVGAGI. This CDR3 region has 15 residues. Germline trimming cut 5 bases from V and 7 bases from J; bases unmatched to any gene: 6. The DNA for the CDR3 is TGTGCCAGCAGTCACCGGGACAGGGGGTTCGGGGAGCTGTTTTTT. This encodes CASSHRDRGFGELFF.